Listed below are T cell receptor beta chains from one sample, sequenced in a study of blood T cell repertoires in COVID-19. Measured with immunoSEQ multiplex PCR; TCRdb has only the in-frame clones, and not every one. The data hold around 70,000 clones, with roughly four fifths observed a single time. What was sequenced was peripheral blood. All receptors come from a woman in her 70s with acute or convalescent COVID-19. CDR3s include the opening cysteine and the closing phenylalanine or tryptophan.

v_gene,CDR3aa
TRBV5-6,CASSSLGGNYGYTF
TRBV19,CASSMAGVRSYTF
TRBV5-1,CASSLVGGALEQFF
TRBV18,CASSPRQGNNSPLHF
TRBV7-3,CASSSGTSGNPYEQYF
TRBV7-9,CASSLGDRTTAGANVLTF
TRBV24-1,CATSDRTHLYGYTF
TRBV28,CASSLRGRQQPQHF
TRBV5-1,CASSARQGGTYEQYF
TRBV30,CAWSTLAGGEQFF
TRBV6-5,CASTPGQHYGYTF
TRBV6-5,CASRSDRGNTEAFF
TRBV19,CASSVGTFYTQYF
TRBV18,CASSPPRGALHF
TRBV19,CASMRTGGASYEQYF
TRBV6-4,CARGKGLTRGQPQHF
TRBV19,CASSPSMTGAFKEKLFF
TRBV2,CASSPRPQGANEKLFF
TRBV6-5,CASSYSKTGRGSPLHF
TRBV2,CASSVGQIYEQYF
TRBV29-1,CSVAGTNSNQPQHF
TRBV18,CASSPQGVQETQYF
TRBV25-1,CASSDPTGRPQHF
TRBV11-3,CASSAPLRRINPDTQYF
TRBV11-2,CASSLGGLAGAQETQYF
TRBV7-2,CASSPYSNQPQHF
TRBV28,CASSLPGRGYGYTF
TRBV19,CASSMVAAKNIQYF
TRBV5-1,CASSFPRTGGQETQYF
TRBV11-2,CASSRLTGGTEAFF
TRBV19,CASGLNQAQYF
TRBV11-2,CASSRGGGRDGNTIYF
TRBV28,CASRPGYTEAFF
TRBV28,CASSLWTDNQPQHF
TRBV2,CASLMGLADRNEQFF
TRBV30,CAWSIRNTIYF
TRBV12-3/TRBV12-4,CASSFQGWHEQFF
TRBV7-8,CASSPRLVYGYTF
TRBV29-1,CSVEQGITDTQYF
TRBV6-5,CASSRGPYNEQFF
TRBV7-9,CASSFLLGGSYEQYF
TRBV5-1,CASSLAGGDFKQFF
TRBV10-3,CAISESGTGGRDEQFF
TRBV9,CASSRGLNTGELFF
TRBV11-2,CASSSTSGSTDTQYF
TRBV2,CASIGTSNPNYGYTF
TRBV2,CASSEETVSNQPQHF